One and the same sample provided the 6 T cell receptor beta chains below, sequenced in a study of cytomegalovirus exposure and HLA in healthy donors. The PCR had 60 Vbeta and 13 Jbeta primers. TCRdb's table, derived via immunoSEQ multiplex PCR, lists solely in-frame clones and lacks some. The table has around 96,000 clones, 50% to 80% seen once. The sequenced sample was PBMCs. The receptor source for this set is a man aged 55 to 70 in good health and CMV-seronegative.

The V and J genes are TRBV15 and TRBJ1-4; D gene unclear. The ends were cut back, 0 bases at V and 4 bases at J, with 9 bases in the middle. From germline, CDR1 is LNHNV and CDR2 YYDKDF (reference sequence). CDR3 size: 15 residues. CDR3 DNA: TGTGCCACCAGCAGAGAGGGCAGAGTTAATGAAAAACTGTTTTTT. As protein: CATSREGRVNEKLFF. Full variable domain (missing parts from reference TRBV15 and TRBJ1-4): DAMVIQNPRYQVTQFGKPVTLSCSQTLNHNVMYWYQQKSSQAPKLLFHYYDKDFNNEADTPDNFQSRRPNTSFCFLDIRSPGLGDTAMYLCATSREGRVNEKLFFGSGTQLSVL.

The J gene is TRBJ2-5, the V gene TRBV19; the D is unclear. Per germline, CDR1 LNHDA and CDR2 SQIVND (reference sequence). Trimming cost V 0 bases and J 1 base, with 12 bases left between them. The CDR3 consists of 16 residues. CDR3 sequence: CASSIDSRPPQETQYF. In nucleotides, the CDR3 is TGTGCCAGTAGTATAGATTCTAGGCCTCCCCAAGAGACCCAGTACTTC. Looking up the rest from reference TRBV19 and TRBJ2-5 gives the full variable domain: DGGITQSPKYLFRKEGQNVTLSCEQNLNHDAMYWYRQDPGQGLRLIYYSQIVNDFQKGDIAEGYSVSREKKESFPLTVTSAQKNPTAFYLCASSIDSRPPQETQYFGPGTRLLVL.

This clone was found once. The V call is TRBV11-2, the J call TRBJ1-1, with D possibly TRBD1 on 5 matching bases. The ends were cut back, 5 bases at V and 6 bases at J, with 19 bases in the middle. CDR1 SGHAT and CDR2 FQNNGV come from the germline V gene. The CDR3 consists of 15 residues. The CDR3 region is CASSPRTQGSSEAFF. The CDR3 DNA is TGTGCCAGCAGCCCCCGGACCCAGGGCTCGTCTGAAGCTTTCTTT.

This chain links TRBV29-1 with TRBJ1-2; TRBD1 matches 10 bases. Per the germline V gene, CDR1 is SQVTM and CDR2 is ANQGSEA. The V segment lost 6 bases and the J segment 5 bases; nucleotides outside the gene matches: 9. This CDR3 has 14 amino acids. The DNA of the CDR3 is TGCAGCGTCCAACGGACAGGGGGTGGATATGGCTACACCTTC. This translates into CSVQRTGGGYGYTF.

This clone was found a few times. The chain links TRBV4-1 to TRBJ2-1, with D perhaps TRBD1 (6 bases). Per the germline V gene, CDR1 is MGHRA and CDR2 is YSYEKL. The CDR3 has 16 residues. Trimming shortened V by 4 bases and J by 3 bases, and 16 bases separated the two germline ends. The CDR3 reads CASSPRTEIVYNEQFF. CDR3 in DNA: TGCGCCAGCAGCCCACGGACAGAGATCGTCTACAATGAGCAGTTCTTC.

The V gene is TRBV7-9, the J gene TRBJ1-1, with D maybe TRBD1 (5 bases). V was shortened by 3 bases and J by 9 bases, with 23 bases between the two germline ends. CDR1 and CDR2 (germline): SEHNR, FQNEAQ (reference sequence). The CDR3 totals 16 residues. The CDR3 sequence: CASSLGEGFEPGQAFF. The CDR3 region has the DNA TGTGCCAGCAGCTTGGGGGAGGGATTTGAGCCGGGCCAAGCTTTCTTT. The whole variable domain, remainder taken from reference TRBV7-9 and TRBJ1-1, is DTGVSQNPRHKITKRGQNVTFRCDPISEHNRLYWYRQTLGQGPEFLTYFQNEAQLEKSRLLSDRFSAERPKGSFSTLEIQRTEQGDSAMYLCASSLGEGFEPGQAFFGQGTRLTVV.